What follows are 7 T cell receptor beta chains derived from one specimen sequenced in a study of blood T cell repertoires in COVID-19. Assay: immunoSEQ multiplex PCR; the TCRdb copy retains only in-frame clones and omits some. The table shows about 89,000 clones, with approximately 80% occurring only once. Sample: peripheral blood. These receptors were obtained from a woman aged 80 or older with acute or convalescent COVID-19.

A single count supports this clone. The chain is built from TRBV5-1 and TRBJ2-1, with 7 bases identical to TRBD1. CDR3 size: 14 residues. Germline-derived CDR1 and CDR2 are SGHRS and YFSETQ. V dropped 4 bases and J dropped 2; count of bases not matched to a gene: 3. CDR3 bases: TGCGCCAGCAGCCGGGGACAGACCTACAATGAGCAGTTCTTC. Protein: CASSRGQTYNEQFF. Looking up the rest from reference TRBV5-1 and TRBJ2-1 gives the full variable domain: KAGVTQTPRYLIKTRGQQVTLSCSPISGHRSVSWYQQTPGQGLQFLFEYFSETQRNKGNFPGRFSGRQFSNSRSEMNVSTLELGDSALYLCASSRGQTYNEQFFGPGTRLTVL.

This sequence joins TRBV5-1 and TRBJ2-5; D ambiguous. V shed 6 bases and J shed 7 bases, with 10 bases lying between them. This CDR3 comprises 11 residues. In germline, CDR1 is SGHRS, CDR2 YFSETQ. The CDR3 spells CASTARGTQYF. The CDR3 nucleotides are TGCGCCAGCACCGCCCGAGGGACCCAGTACTTC.

The V and J genes are TRBV7-6 and TRBJ2-3; D unresolved. Between the trimmed V and J ends, which lost 5 bases and 2 bases, there was a span of 11 bases. Germline V CDR1 and CDR2: SGHVS, FNYEAQ. CDR3 size: 14 residues. DNA of the CDR3: TGTGCCAGCAGCCCTGACACACTCACAGATACGCAGTATTTT. It encodes CASSPDTLTDTQYF.

The chain has TRBV5-1 and TRBJ2-7; 11 bases match TRBD2. Trimming took 2 bases from V and 4 from J; bases not matched to a gene: 5. The germline V gene has CDR1 SGHRS and CDR2 YFSETQ. The CDR3 loop spans 15 amino acids. CDR3 in amino acids: CASSFLAGGKYEQYF. DNA for the CDR3: TGCGCCAGCAGCTTCCTAGCGGGGGGTAAATACGAGCAGTACTTC.

The V and J genes are TRBV6-5 and TRBJ2-2; TRBD1 agrees at 7 bases. With 6 bases clipped from V and 3 bases from J, the junction kept 7 bases outside the gene matches. Looked up from germline, CDR1 is MNHEY and CDR2 is SVGAGI. CDR3 length: 15 amino acids. CDR3 sequence reads: CASRSDRVHTGELFF. CDR3 DNA sequence: TGTGCCAGCAGATCCGACAGGGTCCACACCGGGGAGCTGTTTTTT.

The chain uses TRBV30 and TRBJ2-1; TRBD1 might be the D (5 bases). V was trimmed by 0 bases and J by 3 bases, leaving 12 bases between them. The CDR3 totals 15 residues. Germline V gene lookup returns CDR1 GTSNPN and CDR2 SVGIG (reference sequence). The CDR3 DNA reads TGTGCCTGGAGTGTACAAGGGGCGATCTACAATGAGCAGTTCTTC. It specifies CAWSVQGAIYNEQFF.

CDR3 region: CASSGSGRGGETQYF. In DNA form, the CDR3 reads TGCGCCAGCAGTGGGTCTGGGCGCGGAGGGGAGACCCAGTACTTC. The J gene is TRBJ2-5, the V gene TRBV10-2; TRBD2 is a possible D gene (6 bases). The germline gives CDR1 WSHSY, CDR2 SAAADI. The CDR3 extends over 15 amino acids. Trimming left V 4 bases short and J 5 bases short, with 17 bases between.